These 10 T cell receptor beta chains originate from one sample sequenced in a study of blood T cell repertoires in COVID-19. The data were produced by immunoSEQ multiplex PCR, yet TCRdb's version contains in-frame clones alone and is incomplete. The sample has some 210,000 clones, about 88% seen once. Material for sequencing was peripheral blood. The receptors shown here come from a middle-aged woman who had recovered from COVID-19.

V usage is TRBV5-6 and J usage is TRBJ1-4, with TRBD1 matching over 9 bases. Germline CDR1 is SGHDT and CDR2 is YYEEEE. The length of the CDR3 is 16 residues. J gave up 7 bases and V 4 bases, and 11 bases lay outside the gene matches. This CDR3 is CASSLSNRGQGEKLFF. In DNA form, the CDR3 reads TGTGCCAGCAGCCTCTCGAACAGGGGGCAGGGTGAAAAACTGTTTTTT.

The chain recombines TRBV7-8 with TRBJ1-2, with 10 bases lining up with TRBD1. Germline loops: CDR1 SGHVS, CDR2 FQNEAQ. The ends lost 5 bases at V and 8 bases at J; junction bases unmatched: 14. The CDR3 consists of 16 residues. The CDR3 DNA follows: TGTGCCAGCAGCCCCATCACCGGGACAGGGGCTCGAGGCTACACCTTC. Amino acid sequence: CASSPITGTGARGYTF.

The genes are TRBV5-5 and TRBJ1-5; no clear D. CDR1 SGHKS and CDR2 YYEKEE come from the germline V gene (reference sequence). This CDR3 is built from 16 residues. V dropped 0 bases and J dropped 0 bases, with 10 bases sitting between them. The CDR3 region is CASSLEQDNSNQPQHF. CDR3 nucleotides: TGTGCCAGCAGCTTGGAGCAGGATAATAGCAATCAGCCCCAGCATTTT.

CDR3 in amino acids: CASSTAGTGVGYTF. CDR3 coding DNA: TGTGCCAGCAGCACCGCCGGGACAGGGGTTGGCTACACCTTC. V usage is TRBV7-9 and J usage is TRBJ1-2, with 10 bases fitting TRBD1. Per the germline V gene, CDR1 is SEHNR and CDR2 is FQNEAQ (reference sequence). CDR3 size: 14 residues. J lost 7 bases, V lost 5 bases, and 7 bases had no gene match.

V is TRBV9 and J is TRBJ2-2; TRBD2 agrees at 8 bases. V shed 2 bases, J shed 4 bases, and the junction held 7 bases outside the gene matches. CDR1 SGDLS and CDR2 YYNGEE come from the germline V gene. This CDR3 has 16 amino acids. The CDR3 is CASSVFAGGGTGELFF. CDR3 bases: TGTGCCAGCAGCGTTTTCGCGGGAGGAGGCACCGGGGAGCTGTTTTTT.

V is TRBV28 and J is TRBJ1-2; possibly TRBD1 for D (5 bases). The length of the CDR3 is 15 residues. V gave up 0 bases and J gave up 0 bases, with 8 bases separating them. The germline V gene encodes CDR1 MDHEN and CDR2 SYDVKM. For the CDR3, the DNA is TGTGCCAGCAGTTTATGGACAGCGACTAACTATGGCTACACCTTC. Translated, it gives CASSLWTATNYGYTF.

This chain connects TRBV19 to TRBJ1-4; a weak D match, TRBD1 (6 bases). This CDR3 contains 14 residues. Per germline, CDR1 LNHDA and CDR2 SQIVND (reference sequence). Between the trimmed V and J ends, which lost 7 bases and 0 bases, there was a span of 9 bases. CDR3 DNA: TGTGCCAGTAAGAGGACAGCAACTAATGAAAAACTGTTTTTT. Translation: CASKRTATNEKLFF.

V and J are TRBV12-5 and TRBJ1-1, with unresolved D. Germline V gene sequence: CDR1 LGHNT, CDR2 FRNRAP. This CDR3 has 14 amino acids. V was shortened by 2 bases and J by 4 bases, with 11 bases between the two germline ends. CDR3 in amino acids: CASGLKTPGTEAFF. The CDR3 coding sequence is TGTGCTAGTGGTTTGAAGACTCCGGGCACTGAAGCTTTCTTT.

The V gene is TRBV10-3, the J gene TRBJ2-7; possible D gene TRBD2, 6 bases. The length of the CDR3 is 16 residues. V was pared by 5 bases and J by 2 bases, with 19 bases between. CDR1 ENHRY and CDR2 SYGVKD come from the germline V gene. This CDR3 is CAISPLTGTETYEQYF. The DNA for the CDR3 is TGTGCCATCAGTCCTCTAACCGGGACTGAAACCTACGAGCAGTACTTC.

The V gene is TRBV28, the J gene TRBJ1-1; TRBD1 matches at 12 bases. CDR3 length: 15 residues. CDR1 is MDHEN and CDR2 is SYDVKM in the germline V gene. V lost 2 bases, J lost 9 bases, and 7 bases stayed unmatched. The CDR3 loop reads CASSLGGQGANQAFF. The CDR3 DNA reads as TGTGCCAGCAGTTTAGGGGGACAGGGGGCGAATCAAGCTTTCTTT. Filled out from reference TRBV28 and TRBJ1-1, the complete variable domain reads DVKVTQSSRYLVKRTGEKVFLECVQDMDHENMFWYRQDPGLGLRLIYFSYDVKMKEKGDIPEGYSVSREKKERFSLILESASTNQTSMYLCASSLGGQGANQAFFGQGTRLTVV.